This entry concerns a single TCR beta chain. This clonotype was counted a few times. Its antigen is unknown. No base qualities exist here, and no much larger clone lies one base off it. The TCR beta CDR3 regions were amplified from the RNA transcripts. The TCR CDR3 was subjected to a first round of RT-PCR using the HTBI primer set and the Qiagen OneStep RT-PCR kit. Libraries were constructed in a second round of multiplex PCR, after which size selection and purification were carried out. Libraries were sequenced paired-end with 100 bp reads on an Illumina HiSeq2000. The paper's data handling went like this. SOAPnuke was used to process the raw data, with reads discarded if the reads contained adapters or uncalled bases, had a mean Phred below 15, or lacked an exact constant-primer or identifier match. COPE v1.2.5 was used to merge the high-quality paired reads, and each unique nucleotide sequence was defined as a clonotype. Clonotypes were aligned to IMGT TRBV, TRBD and TRBJ reference segments using MiTCR v1.1. Analysis was restricted to V-J combinations with a frequency above 0.0001, which covered about 99% of repertoires. A TCS score was defined as the ratio of F50 (clonal expansion) to E x V (chaos), with BLOSUM62-based TCRdist applied between CDR3 peptides within each V-J. Welch's t-statistics and random forest reduced some 510 V-J features to fewer than 15, which were used in a naive Bayes classifier (R e1071). The similarity between thyroid and blood repertoires was quantified using the Morisita-Horn index. In TCRdb, the public reads were trimmed at Q25 with fastp and aligned with MiXCR, with productive beta chains retained. All rows with the same CDR3 protein become a single entry with the most common DNA and genes. TCRdb's processing, not the authors', yielded these V and J calls. For this sample there are about 660,000 distinct CDR3 sequences; about 45% appear just once. The top ten clonotypes cover about 7.2% of the sample.

The data were taken from a study of T cells in Graves' hyperthyroidism and ophthalmopathy (dated by TCRdb to 2018 to 2020). In terms of the full investigation: To identify TCR V-J signatures that set the groups apart, the researchers used a discovery cohort of about a hundred patients, made up of approximately 43 with Graves' ophthalmopathy and about 55 with stable Graves' hyperthyroidism. Thyroid tissue and blood T-cell repertoires from six Graves' hyperthyroidism patients were also compared in the study. The roughly 99 discovery patients were divided at random into training and test sets in a 7:3 ratio. Once sampling was done, hyperthyroidism patients were given methimazole at a starting dose of 30 mg daily, whereas ophthalmopathy patients were given high-dose intravenous methylprednisolone. The paper describes TCR Vbeta CDR3 sequencing of around 140 peripheral blood samples, made up of approximately 40 ophthalmopathy patients, 70 to 75 hyperthyroidism patients and 17 progressor patients. Whether ophthalmopathy could be predicted prospectively was tested in an independent validation cohort made up of 18 hyperthyroidism patients plus 17 patients who later progressed to ophthalmopathy. Broader findings and caveats from the paper: A model built on a 13 V-J signature distinguished ophthalmopathy from stable hyperthyroidism, reaching roughly 88% sensitivity and under 84% specificity in cross-validation and 80%/75% in testing. Sample size was not statistically predetermined, and investigators were not blinded to group allocation. Most expanded thyroid clonotypes (frequency above 0.001) were also found in blood, which suggests that blood repertoires may mirror thyroid immune responses. In validation, progression to ophthalmopathy was predicted by the model with roughly 71% sensitivity and roughly 76% specificity, a median of around 6.5 months before onset.

According to the germline V gene (reference sequence), CDR1 reads LNHDA and CDR2 reads SQIVND. The CDR3 numbers 14 residues from cysteine through phenylalanine. Here the CDR3 DNA is all that survives: 42 bases in frame from base 1. V and J lose 10 bases and 8 bases, and a span of 23 bases separates them. The study excluded patients with uncontrolled infections, other autoimmune diseases, pregnancy or lactation. Clinical symptoms, serum thyroxine and TRAb, thyroid ultrasound, and orbital computed tomography formed the basis for the diagnoses. Trizol reagent was used to extract total RNA, and RNA quality was then checked on an Agilent 2100 Bioanalyzer.

Sequencing was performed on peripheral blood or thyroid tissue (not recorded which). The receptor was derived from an adult man with Graves' disease, either hyperthyroidism or ophthalmopathy (not recorded which). The rearrangement joined TRBV19 to TRBJ1-2; the D gene lacks a confident call. Here is the DNA: TGTGCCACCCGACGGGAAGGGCGGCAGTACGGCTACACCTTC. Its coded protein is CATRREGRQYGYTF.